A selection of T cell receptor beta chains follows, all from one sample in a study of cytomegalovirus exposure and HLA in healthy donors. The repertoire was sequenced with immunoSEQ multiplex PCR; TCRdb's copy has only in-frame clones and lacks some. The profile covers 150,000 to 200,000 clones, with roughly 73% appearing a single time and 7.7% taken by the ten largest. The sequenced material came from PBMCs. These receptors were collected from a woman aged 40 to 49 in good health and CMV-seropositive. CDR3s include the opening cysteine and the closing phenylalanine or tryptophan. The D gene is left open where the match is weak. The size of a clone is reported for some rows only, either as once, few or many, or as a class for expanded clones.

clone_size d_call j_call v_call cdr3_nt cdr3_aa
- TRBD1 TRBJ2-4 TRBV15 TGTGCCACCAGCACCGGACAGGGGGCTTACATTCAGTACTTC CATSTGQGAYIQYF
- - TRBJ1-2 TRBV27 TGTGCCAGCAGTTTAAACCACGCGGGGGGCTACACCTTC CASSLNHAGGYTF
- TRBD2 TRBJ2-3 TRBV6-6 TGTGCCAGCAGCCCCCGGACGGGAGGGGGAGATACGCAGTATTTT CASSPRTGGGDTQYF
- - TRBJ1-5 TRBV4-1 TGCGCCAGCAGCCCCGGGACACGGATTGATAGCAATCAGCCCCAGCATTTT CASSPGTRIDSNQPQHF
once - TRBJ1-1 TRBV6-1 TGTGCCAGCAGTGTGCCGGGGAACACTGAAGCTTTCTTT CASSVPGNTEAFF
- TRBD2 TRBJ2-2 TRBV11-2 TGTGCCAGCAGCTTACTAGCGGGCTGGGCCGGGGAGCTGTTTTTT CASSLLAGWAGELFF
once TRBD1 TRBJ2-5 TRBV2 TGTGCCAGCAGTGAGGTGGGGTGGGGACAGGGTGGGGAGACCCAGTACTTC CASSEVGWGQGGETQYF
- - TRBJ1-1 TRBV7-2 TGTGCCAGCAGTCTAAACACTGAAGCTTTCTTT CASSLNTEAFF
few - TRBJ2-7 TRBV2 TGTGCCAGCAGTTATAGCGGCGAGCAGTACTTC CASSYSGEQYF
- - TRBJ2-7 TRBV19 TGTGCCAGTAGCCCCACAGGCGTCTACGAGCAGTACTTC CASSPTGVYEQYF
- - TRBJ2-5 TRBV25-1 TGTGCCAGCAGTGAATCCCCAAGGGGTTTTGGGACCCAGTACTTC CASSESPRGFGTQYF
- TRBD1 TRBJ1-1 TRBV7-9 TGTGCCAGCCGCAGGAGGGGGACAGACACTGAAGCTTTCTTT CASRRRGTDTEAFF
- TRBD2 TRBJ2-1 TRBV19 TGTGCCAGTAGTATGGGGTCTTTTAGCGGGAGGACCTACAATGAGCAGTTCTTC CASSMGSFSGRTYNEQFF
few TRBD1 TRBJ1-2 TRBV5-8 TGTGCCAGCAGCCCTGACGGGAGGGGGCTCGGCTACACCTTC CASSPDGRGLGYTF
- TRBD2 TRBJ2-3 TRBV7-2 TGTGCCAGCAGACGCGGGGGGACAGATACGCAGTATTTT CASRRGGTDTQYF
- - TRBJ2-7 TRBV6-1 TGTGCCAGCAGTGAGCCCCCGGACAGATCCTACGAGCAGTACTTC CASSEPPDRSYEQYF
few - TRBJ1-1 TRBV7-3 TGTGCCAGCAGAATCGGTGCCCCCGAAGCTTTCTTT CASRIGAPEAFF
- TRBD2 TRBJ2-1 TRBV5-1 TGCGCCAGCAGCTCTACGGTCCTAGCGGGGAGCTCCTACAATGAGCAGTTCTTC CASSSTVLAGSSYNEQFF
- TRBD1 TRBJ2-7 TRBV18 TGTGCCAGCTCACCCACACGACAGGGAGTCTACGAGCAGTACTTC CASSPTRQGVYEQYF
- - TRBJ2-1 TRBV28 TGTGCCAGCAGTTCTGCCGGGACAAGGAGCTACAATGAGCAGTTCTTC CASSSAGTRSYNEQFF
- - TRBJ2-2 TRBV7-8 TGTGCCAGCAGCTCCCTCCGGGGTGGCGGGGAGCTGTTTTTT CASSSLRGGGELFF
- TRBD2 TRBJ2-3 TRBV7-3 TGTGCCAGCACCCTAGCGGGGCTAACAGATACGCAGTATTTT CASTLAGLTDTQYF
- - TRBJ1-6 TRBV6-6 TGTGCCAGCAGTTACTGGCAGGATAATTCACCCCTCCACTTT CASSYWQDNSPLHF
- TRBD1 TRBJ1-4 TRBV27 TGTGCCAGCAGTTCTCGGACAGGGGGCGTAGATCGGGAAAAACTGTTTTTT CASSSRTGGVDREKLFF
few TRBD2 TRBJ2-7 TRBV19 TGTGCCAGTAGTCTAATAGCGGGAGGGCGTCACGAGCAGTACTTC CASSLIAGGRHEQYF
- - TRBJ1-3 TRBV4-2 TGTGCCAGCAGCCAAGAATGGACAAACTCTGGAAACACCATATATTTT CASSQEWTNSGNTIYF